The entry that follows covers one T cell receptor (beta chain) sequence. This sample is part of a study of blood T cell repertoires in COVID-19. The wider study: Sources were T cells, B-cell-depleted T cells, or PBMCs; the material itself was cDNA or gDNA.

Using immunoSEQ multiplex PCR, the repertoire was profiled, and TCRdb retains in-frame clones only, with some absent. The table has 150,000 to 200,000 clones, about 87% seen once. The CDR3 consists of 9 residues. The ends were cut back, 4 bases at V and 8 bases at J, with 5 bases in the middle. CDR1 SQVTM and CDR2 ANQGSEA come from the germline V gene. The sequenced sample was peripheral blood. This sequence was found in a man aged 40-55 years with active or convalescent COVID-19. This chain uses TRBV29-1 with TRBJ1-1, with a weak D call TRBD1 (5 bases). The CDR3 spells CSVGTEAFF. In DNA, the CDR3 is TGCAGCGTTGGGACAGAAGCTTTCTTT.